Listed below are T cell receptor beta chains from one sample, sequenced in a study of technical replicates of blood from several donors. Data came from immunoSEQ multiplex PCR; TCRdb stores just in-frame clones and leaves some out. The repertoire consists of about 50,000 clones, with around 95% occurring once and the leading ten covering 0.35% to 0.45%. The sequenced material came from T cells isolated from PBMCs. The receptors originated from a human donor in good health. Each CDR3 is given with its conserved first and last residue.

CDR3: CASSFRSSGEQYF
V: TRBV7-8

CDR3: CASSNTGYGYTF
V: TRBV11-3

CDR3: CASSLYLGSWEQYF
V: TRBV27

CDR3: CASSLGTANTGELFF
V: TRBV7-7

CDR3: CASTGGETQYF
V: TRBV27

CDR3: CASSFGTWYNQPQHF
V: TRBV7-2

CDR3: CASSLGGGETQYF
V: TRBV5-6

CDR3: CAISDQSTDTQYF
V: TRBV10-3

CDR3: CAWRKGRDNYGYTF
V: TRBV30

CDR3: CASSLGLLAGVASTDTQYF
V: TRBV13

CDR3: CASSEGGLEAFF
V: TRBV6-1

CDR3: CAWSEEGSRWIPEAFF
V: TRBV30

CDR3: CASSLGRGRTMNTEAFF
V: TRBV27

CDR3: CASGWTGETQYF
V: TRBV12-5

CDR3: CASSFLTGTYEQYF
V: TRBV6-5

CDR3: CASSRWGALAGEQFF
V: TRBV7-3

CDR3: CASSEGAGRVF
V: TRBV2

CDR3: CASRSSGSWGETQYF
V: TRBV19

CDR3: CASSLRDTNEKLFF
V: TRBV7-6

CDR3: CASSDDSHQPQHF
V: TRBV2

CDR3: CASREVDSEAFF
V: TRBV11-3

CDR3: CASSYHRQGNEAFF
V: TRBV6-6

CDR3: CATGDVQGDTEAFF
V: TRBV15

CDR3: CATSSREVHPYEQYF
V: TRBV28

CDR3: CATSKEQDNNEQFF
V: TRBV2

CDR3: CASSSNQGERGYTF
V: TRBV27

CDR3: CASSLGLAGGFSYEQYF
V: TRBV7-6

CDR3: CASSLGHGIWNNEQFF
V: TRBV11-2

CDR3: CSGRQGANTEAFF
V: TRBV29-1

CDR3: CASRPGHRIYEQYF
V: TRBV27

CDR3: CASSEQVQPQHF
V: TRBV2

CDR3: CASSEQGEANYGYTF
V: TRBV2

CDR3: CASSSTGVNQPQHF
V: TRBV7-9

CDR3: CASSFSSGYGYTF
V: TRBV11-2

CDR3: CASSIVGRGLMHTGELFF
V: TRBV19

CDR3: CASSPSGGAGGYTF
V: TRBV7-3

CDR3: CASSAIGDRGSSYEQYF
V: TRBV11-3

CDR3: CASSPWTSNSYEQYF
V: TRBV7-6